The clone carrying this T cell receptor (beta chain) was counted a single time. The data were obtained in a study of blood T cell repertoires in COVID-19. The data were produced by immunoSEQ multiplex PCR, yet TCRdb's version contains in-frame clones alone and is incomplete. The data contain approximately 140,000 clones, 87% of them singletons. This receptor was obtained from a woman aged 40-49 years with acute or convalescent COVID-19. The sample was peripheral blood.

In DNA, the CDR3 is TGCGCCAGCAGCCCTACGACAGGGGCGAGCTATGGCTACACCTTC. It specifies CASSPTTGASYGYTF. The V call is TRBV4-3, the J call TRBJ1-2; 8 bases are shared with TRBD1. Germline lookup yields CDR1 LGHNA and CDR2 YSLEER. This CDR3 has 15 residues. V lost 4 bases to trimming and J lost 4 bases; unmatched junction nucleotides: 8.